The 32 T cell receptor beta chains given below trace back to one sample, sequenced in a study of blood T cell repertoires in COVID-19. Sequencing used immunoSEQ multiplex PCR; TCRdb keeps in-frame clones, though not all of them. The table has fewer than 250,000 clones, 70% to 90% seen once. Sequenced: PBMCs or T cells enriched from blood (not recorded which). These TCRs come from a man aged 50-59 years who had been exposed to COVID-19.

The chain uses TRBV5-6 and TRBJ2-1; 14 bases are shared with TRBD2. Per the germline V gene, CDR1 is SGHDT and CDR2 is YYEEEE. The CDR3 is 15 amino acids. Here the CDR3 DNA reads TGTGTAGGAGGACTAGCGGGAGGATCCTACAATGAGCAGTTCTTC. This codes for CVGGLAGGSYNEQFF.

The V gene is TRBV29-1, the J gene TRBJ1-5, with D perhaps TRBD1 (5 bases). The CDR3 is made up of 15 amino acids. The V gene's germline CDR1 is SQVTM and CDR2 ANQGSEA. V lost 6 bases to trimming and J lost 1 base, with 16 bases between them. The CDR3 loop is CSVSQGYRSNQPQHF. In nucleotides, the CDR3 is TGCAGCGTCTCTCAGGGTTATCGGAGCAATCAGCCCCAGCATTTT.

The V gene is TRBV7-8, the J gene TRBJ1-1; TRBD1 matches at 7 bases. CDR3 size: 14 residues. The germline CDR1 and CDR2 sequences are SGHVS and FQNEAQ. Germline trimming cut 5 bases from V and 1 base from J; bases unmatched to any gene: 4. This CDR3 is CASSIRQGNTEAFF. The DNA for the CDR3 is TGTGCCAGCAGCATTAGACAGGGGAACACTGAAGCTTTCTTT.

This clone was seen just once. Here the CDR3 DNA reads TGTGCCTGGAGGGCGGATAGCGGATCCTACGAGCAGTACGTC. Protein: CAWRADSGSYEQYV. The V and J genes are TRBV30 and TRBJ2-7, with D possibly being TRBD2 (6 bases). This CDR3 region has 14 residues. Between the trimmed V and J ends, which lost 3 bases and 1 base, there was a span of 13 bases. Germline assignment: CDR1 GTSNPN and CDR2 SVGIG (reference sequence).

The gene calls are TRBV10-3 and TRBJ1-1; tentative D call: TRBD1 (6 bases). The CDR3 length is 15 residues. V was clipped by 0 bases and J by 4 bases, with 12 bases between them. Germline CDR1 ENHRY, CDR2 SYGVKD. CDR3 nucleotides: TGTGCCATCAGTGAGTCACACAGGGTGAGCACTGAAGCTTTCTTT. Translating gives CAISESHRVSTEAFF.

The V gene is TRBV10-2, the J gene TRBJ2-3; perhaps TRBD1 as D (6 bases). V lost 3 bases to trimming and J lost 0 bases, with 7 bases between them. This CDR3 spans 14 amino acids. Germline CDR1 is WSHSY and CDR2 is SAAADI. CDR3: CASSDRGSTDTQYF. CDR3 sequence (DNA): TGCGCCAGCAGTGACAGGGGTAGCACAGATACGCAGTATTTT.

This chain connects TRBV14 to TRBJ2-3, with TRBD2 matching 12 bases. CDR3 length: 16 residues. Per the germline V gene, CDR1 is SGHDN and CDR2 is FVKESK. The V gene end was trimmed by 1 base and the J gene end by 7 bases; junction bases not matched to a gene: 6. The CDR3 spells CASSQVLAGGLNTQYF. CDR3 bases: TGTGCCAGCAGCCAAGTTCTAGCGGGGGGGCTTAATACGCAGTATTTT.

The chain links TRBV20-1 to TRBJ2-3, with D maybe TRBD1 (6 bases). V lost 4 bases, J lost 3 bases, and 14 bases lay in between. Germline assignment: CDR1 DFQATT and CDR2 SNEGSKA (reference sequence). CDR3 length: 14 residues. The CDR3: CSAIDHQGTDTQYF. The CDR3 DNA sequence: TGCAGTGCTATTGATCATCAGGGGACAGATACGCAGTATTTT.

This chain links TRBV29-1 with TRBJ1-1; D is unclear. CDR1 SQVTM and CDR2 ANQGSEA come from the germline V gene. V gave up 4 bases and J gave up 1 base, with 13 bases separating them. The CDR3 has 14 residues. Written as DNA, the CDR3 is TGCAGCGTTGTTCGGGAGATCGGGAACACTGAAGCTTTCTTT. Protein: CSVVREIGNTEAFF.

This sequence joins TRBV4-1 and TRBJ1-2; TRBD1 is a possible D gene (5 bases). This CDR3 is 13 amino acids long. Trimming removed 4 bases from V and 4 bases from J, with 10 bases in between. Germline values: CDR1 MGHRA, CDR2 YSYEKL. CDR3 region: CASSPQGAYGYTF. CDR3 sequence (DNA): TGCGCCAGCAGCCCTCAGGGCGCCTATGGCTACACCTTC.

This rearrangement joins TRBV5-4 to TRBJ1-1; D is unresolved. The V end lost 1 base, the J end lost 4 bases, and 14 bases lay between the germline ends. Germline values: CDR1 SGHNT, CDR2 YYREEE (reference sequence). This CDR3 is 15 amino acids long. The CDR3 DNA sequence: TGTGCCAGCAGCTTGACAACGGGGATGGGCACTGAAGCTTTCTTT. Translation: CASSLTTGMGTEAFF.

The V and J genes are TRBV28 and TRBJ2-1; 9 bases line up with TRBD2. CDR3 length: 16 amino acids. V lost 6 bases, J lost 0 bases, and 6 bases stayed unmatched. Germline V lookup: CDR1 MDHEN, CDR2 SYDVKM. This chain's CDR3 is CASRRGRESSYNEQFF. CDR3 coding DNA: TGTGCCAGCAGACGCGGGAGGGAGAGCTCCTACAATGAGCAGTTCTTC.

As DNA, the CDR3 is TGTGCCAGCAGTTTGAGGGGGTATGAAGCTTTCTTT. This gives the protein CASSLRGYEAFF. V is TRBV27 and J is TRBJ1-1; a weak D match, TRBD1 (6 bases). This CDR3 is built from 12 residues. The germline CDR1 and CDR2 sequences are MNHEY and SMNVEV (reference sequence). V shed 3 bases and J shed 7 bases, with 9 bases lying between them.

This chain links TRBV6-5 with TRBJ1-1; D unclear. The CDR3 runs to 15 residues. The V gene's germline CDR1 is MNHEY and CDR2 SVGAGI. The ends were cut back, 0 bases at V and 2 bases at J, with 10 bases in the middle. As DNA, the CDR3 is TGTGCCAGCAGTTACTCGGGGAGCATTAACACTGAAGCTTTCTTT. It encodes CASSYSGSINTEAFF.

The V call is TRBV2, the J call TRBJ1-6, with D possibly matching TRBD1 (5 bases). V lost 6 bases and J 6 bases, leaving 12 bases between the germline ends. CDR1 is SNHLY, CDR2 FYNNEI, per germline. The CDR3 is made up of 14 amino acids. The CDR3 spells CASRRTDTNSPLHF. Here the CDR3 DNA reads TGTGCCAGCAGAAGGACGGACACTAATTCACCCCTCCACTTT.

The rearrangement joins TRBV25-1 to TRBJ1-2; 8 bases line up with TRBD1. Germline V gene sequence: CDR1 MGHDK, CDR2 SYGVNS. Trimming cost V 6 bases and J 3 bases; bases outside gene matches: 9. This CDR3 has 15 amino acids. CDR3 loop: CASRGPGGDYYGYTF. As DNA, the CDR3 is TGTGCCAGCAGGGGCCCAGGGGGCGATTACTATGGCTACACCTTC.

This clone has just a few counts. The V gene is TRBV7-9, the J gene TRBJ2-7; D possibly corresponds to TRBD1 (5 bases). Germline lookup yields CDR1 SEHNR and CDR2 FQNEAQ (reference sequence). Between the trimmed V and J ends, which lost 1 base and 5 bases, there was a span of 12 bases. This CDR3 region has 14 residues. This CDR3 reads CASSLEGPENEQYF. The DNA of the CDR3 is TGTGCCAGCAGCTTAGAGGGGCCCGAGAACGAGCAGTACTTC.

V gene TRBV5-1 combines with J gene TRBJ1-1; 9 bases are a match to TRBD1. Trimming at V came to 2 bases and at J to 1 base, leaving 0 bases not matched to a gene. The CDR3 consists of 14 residues. Germline CDR1 and CDR2: SGHRS and YFSETQ. The CDR3 is CASSLQGANTEAFF. The CDR3 DNA is TGCGCCAGCAGCTTACAGGGGGCGAACACTGAAGCTTTCTTT.

The V gene is TRBV18, the J gene TRBJ2-6; D is unresolved. The CDR3 consists of 15 residues. Germline V gene data show CDR1 as KGHSH and CDR2 as LQKENI. V lost 5 bases and J lost 0, with 8 bases in between. CDR3 amino acids: CASSFRNSGANVLTF. For the CDR3, the DNA is TGTGCCAGCTCATTCAGGAACTCTGGGGCCAACGTCCTGACTTTC. Filled out from reference TRBV18 and TRBJ2-6, the complete variable domain reads NAGVMQNPRHLVRRRGQEARLRCSPMKGHSHVYWYRQLPEEGLKFMVYLQKENIIDESGMPKERFSAEFPKEGPSILRIQQVVRGDSAAYFCASSFRNSGANVLTFGAGSRLTVL.

The chain has TRBV4-2 and TRBJ2-5, with 13 bases matching TRBD2. Trimming took 0 bases from V and 3 from J; bases not matched to a gene: 7. This CDR3 has 18 residues. Germline V gene lookup returns CDR1 LGHNA and CDR2 YNFKEQ. The CDR3 sequence: CASSQELAGGPEKETQYF. CDR3 bases: TGTGCCAGCAGCCAAGAACTAGCGGGAGGGCCGGAAAAAGAGACCCAGTACTTC.

The chain carries TRBV7-2 and TRBJ2-7; 9 nucleotides agree with TRBD1. Germline V gene sequence: CDR1 SGHTA, CDR2 FQGNSA. Unmatched junction bases numbered 7, after V lost 4 bases and J lost 6 bases. This CDR3 contains 14 residues. This CDR3 reads CASSSTGTGSEQYF. CDR3 nucleotides: TGTGCCAGCAGCTCCACCGGGACAGGGAGCGAGCAGTACTTC.

This clone was recorded many times. The chain joins TRBV3-1 (or the pseudogene TRBV3-2) to TRBJ2-3, with a tentative D call TRBD2 (5 bases). The V gene's germline CDR1 is LGHDT and CDR2 YNNKEL (reference sequence). This CDR3 has 13 amino acids. Trimming shortened V by 10 bases and J by 1 base, and 12 bases separated the two germline ends. CDR3 coding DNA: TGTGCCATCAAGCGGTCTGGCACAGATACGCAGTATTTT. It specifies CAIKRSGTDTQYF.

The V call is TRBV19, the J call TRBJ1-2, with D possibly matching TRBD1 (5 bases). V was cut by 3 bases and J by 4 bases, with 15 bases left in between. CDR1 is LNHDA, CDR2 SQIVND, per germline (reference sequence). The CDR3 spans 15 residues. CDR3: CASSIWAQAGYGYTF. The CDR3 region has the DNA TGTGCCAGTAGTATCTGGGCACAGGCAGGCTATGGCTACACCTTC.

This chain connects TRBV9 to TRBJ1-1; possibly TRBD1 for D (5 bases). The CDR3 length is 13 residues. Germline CDR1 is SGDLS and CDR2 is YYNGEE. V dropped 5 bases and J dropped 2 bases, with 10 bases sitting between them. The CDR3: CASSAGVNTEAFF. The DNA of the CDR3 is TGTGCCAGCAGTGCGGGGGTAAACACTGAAGCTTTCTTT.

The V gene is TRBV10-3, the J gene TRBJ2-1; 7 bases map to TRBD2. The germline gives CDR1 ENHRY, CDR2 SYGVKD. V lost 0 bases, J lost 5 bases, and 4 bases stayed unmatched. The CDR3 spans 15 residues. The DNA of the CDR3 is TGTGCCATCAGTGAGTCGCGGGACTATAACAATGAGCAGTTCTTC. It specifies CAISESRDYNNEQFF.

This clone was counted a single time. The chain employs TRBV5-1 and TRBJ2-1; 11 positions match TRBD2. The CDR3 extends over 15 amino acids. The J segment lost 6 bases and the V segment lost 0 bases, leaving 2 bases of the junction unmatched. Germline lookup yields CDR1 SGHRS and CDR2 YFSETQ. CDR3 sequence (DNA): TGCGCCAGCAGCTTGGTTACTAGCGGGAGCAATGAGCAGTTCTTC. It translates to CASSLVTSGSNEQFF.

The chain uses TRBV27 and TRBJ1-5; possible D gene TRBD1, 6 bases. Trimming cost V 2 bases and J 6 bases, with 17 bases left between them. The germline gives CDR1 MNHEY, CDR2 SMNVEV (reference sequence). The CDR3 covers 16 residues. The chain's CDR3 is CASSLPPPQGSQPQHF. The CDR3 DNA follows: TGTGCCAGCAGTTTACCCCCACCACAGGGCAGTCAGCCCCAGCATTTT.

The chain is built from TRBV25-1 and TRBJ1-2; weak D call: TRBD1 (6 bases). V lost 5 bases to trimming and J lost 3 bases, with 13 bases between them. CDR3 size: 14 residues. The germline CDR1 and CDR2 sequences are MGHDK and SYGVNS. CDR3 DNA: TGTGCCAGCAGTCTTGGGGGCGCTGACTATGGCTACACCTTC. Protein sequence: CASSLGGADYGYTF.

The chain employs TRBV7-2 and TRBJ2-1, with TRBD2 identical over 9 bases. Unmatched junction bases numbered 8, after V lost 4 bases and J lost 7 bases. The length of the CDR3 is 15 residues. Germline V lookup: CDR1 SGHTA, CDR2 FQGNSA. CDR3 nucleotides: TGTGCCAGCAGCTCCTTAGCGGGGGCTTTAAATGAGCAGTTCTTC. Protein product: CASSSLAGALNEQFF.

The V call is TRBV2, the J call TRBJ1-1; D gene uncertain. The germline gives CDR1 SNHLY, CDR2 FYNNEI. V shed 10 bases and J shed 8 bases, with 23 bases lying between them. The CDR3 contains 14 residues. The CDR3 protein is CATVYGRTSLEAFF. Written as DNA, the CDR3 is TGTGCCACCGTTTACGGGAGGACTTCGTTAGAAGCTTTCTTT.

The sample holds a few counts of this clone. The chain uses TRBV29-1 and TRBJ1-2; no firm D call. V was clipped by 4 bases and J by 3 bases, with 18 bases between them. The CDR3 runs 15 residues. Per the germline V gene, CDR1 is SQVTM and CDR2 is ANQGSEA. The CDR3, as DNA: TGCAGCGTTGTGGGGAACGGGGTCAGAGACTATGGCTACACCTTC. Translated, it gives CSVVGNGVRDYGYTF.

This chain joins TRBV11-2 and TRBJ1-1; tentative D call: TRBD1 (5 bases). The V and J ends lost 1 base and 5 bases respectively, with 14 bases between them. CDR3 size: 15 residues. CDR1 and CDR2 from the germline V gene are SGHAT and FQNNGV. The CDR3 is CASSLGYGGGTEAFF. CDR3 nucleotides: TGTGCCAGCAGCTTAGGGTATGGCGGGGGGACTGAAGCTTTCTTT. Together with reference TRBV11-2 and TRBJ1-1, the CDR3 gives the full variable domain: EAGVAQSPRYKIIEKRQSVAFWCNPISGHATLYWYQQILGQGPKLLIQFQNNGVVDDSQLPKDRFSAERLKGVDSTLKIQPAKLEDSAVYLCASSLGYGGGTEAFFGQGTRLTVV.